This TCR beta chain was recorded in a study of blood T cell repertoires in COVID-19. At the level of the study: Researchers got acute and convalescent COVID-19 samples from the United States, Italy and Spain. Nucleic acid was either cDNA or gDNA, and it came from T cells, B-cell-depleted T cells, or PBMCs.

In the authors' workflow: Counts of nucleated cells, estimated from reference gene primer amplification, were obtained. TCRdb keeps only in-frame clones here, not all; method: immunoSEQ multiplex PCR. Clone size and V and J calls were adopted from that table, with D and trimming inferred from the DNA. The sample holds about 250,000 clones, around 85% seen once. This CDR3 has 13 residues. From germline, CDR1 is SGHDN and CDR2 FVKESK. V was shortened by 6 bases and J by 7 bases, with 15 bases between the two germline ends. The source of this sequence is a man between 50 and 59 years old with active or convalescent COVID-19. Source material: peripheral blood. The chain uses TRBV14 and TRBJ1-2; maybe TRBD1 (6 bases). The DNA of the CDR3 is TGTGCCAGCAGGCCCCAGGGGACGGGTGGCTACACCTTC. Translation: CASRPQGTGGYTF.